This entry lists 20 T cell receptor beta chains sequenced from one sample in a study of CD8 T cells in ankylosing spondylitis. Study results and caveats: Characteristic of ankylosing spondylitis blood, it appeared, was a TCR beta motif comprising about eight highly homologous variants.

One entry per CDR3 protein results from TCRdb running MiXCR on the 5' RACE reads. The data show hundreds of thousands of distinct CDR3 sequences, with 25% to 30% seen just once and 0.89% held by the top ten. Antigen specificity for these receptors is unknown. Sequenced sample: blood, either unsorted or a sorted T cell fraction (not recorded which). The receptor source for this set is a male donor with ankylosing spondylitis.

The chain has TRBV29-1 and TRBJ1-5; D not certain. V was trimmed by 4 bases and J by 7 bases, leaving 17 bases between them. The CDR3 spans 14 residues. Germline assignment: CDR1 SQVTM and CDR2 ANQGSEA. CDR3 residues: CSVGGGREGQPQHF. The CDR3, as DNA: TGCAGCGTTGGCGGAGGTCGCGAGGGCCAGCCCCAGCATTTT. Combining the CDR3 with reference TRBV29-1 and TRBJ1-5 gives the whole variable domain SAVISQKPSRDICQRGTSLTIQCQVDSQVTMMFWYRQQPGQSLTLIATANQGSEATYESGFVIDKFPISRPNLTFSTLTVSNMSPEDSSIYLCSVGGGREGQPQHFGDGTRLSIL.

The rearrangement links TRBV20-1 to TRBJ2-2; D uncertain. This CDR3 is 12 amino acids long. The V gene lost 3 bases and the J gene lost 5 bases, with 7 bases spanning the gap. Germline-derived CDR1 and CDR2 are DFQATT and SNEGSKA (reference sequence). Written as DNA, the CDR3 is TGCAGTGCTAGTCCGATGACCGGGGAGCTGTTTTTT. Translated, it gives CSASPMTGELFF.

This clonotype was recorded many times. The chain links TRBV20-1 to TRBJ1-1; tentatively, D is TRBD1 (5 bases). The CDR3 totals 13 residues. V was shortened by 0 bases and J by 3 bases, with 8 bases between the two germline ends. Looked up from germline, CDR1 is DFQATT and CDR2 is SNEGSKA (reference sequence). CDR3 amino acids: CSARDRQHTEAFF. For the CDR3, the DNA is TGCAGTGCTAGAGATCGACAGCACACTGAAGCTTTCTTT.

A single count supports this clonotype. The V gene is TRBV18, the J gene TRBJ2-5; D tentatively fits TRBD1 or TRBD2 (5 bases each). Germline CDR1 reads KGHSH; CDR2 reads LQKENI. The CDR3 has 15 residues. Trimming stripped 2 bases from V and 4 bases from J, with 14 bases between. Here the CDR3 reads CASSPAHGDLETQYF. The CDR3 DNA reads as TGTGCCAGCTCACCAGCCCACGGGGACCTAGAGACCCAGTACTTC.

This clonotype has more than one count but fewer than ten. V usage is TRBV10-3 and J usage is TRBJ2-2, with D unresolved. There are 13 residues in the CDR3. Germline V gene data show CDR1 as ENHRY and CDR2 as SYGVKD. The V end was cut by 10 bases, the J end by 0 bases, with 9 bases between. The CDR3 DNA sequence: TGTGCCACCGTAGGCTCGAACACCGGGGAGCTGTTTTTT. It yields the protein CATVGSNTGELFF.

This clonotype was found a few times. The CDR3: CSVRGGSLYNEQFF. DNA for the CDR3: TGCAGTGTTAGGGGAGGGAGCCTTTACAATGAGCAGTTCTTC. This rearrangement joins TRBV20-1 to TRBJ2-1, with 7 bases aligning to TRBD2. The germline gives CDR1 DFQATT, CDR2 SNEGSKA (reference sequence). The CDR3 sequence is 14 residues long. The junction had 10 bases not matched to a gene; V was cut back by 7 bases and J by 4 bases.

The chain has TRBV5-1 and TRBJ2-2, with 11 bases aligning to TRBD2. Unmatched junction bases numbered 8, after V lost 2 bases and J lost 8 bases. This CDR3 comprises 16 residues. Looked up from germline, CDR1 is SGHRS and CDR2 is YFSETQ. As DNA, the CDR3 is TGCGCCAGCAGCTTAACTAGCGGGAGTATGTCTGGGGAGCTGTTTTTT. It specifies CASSLTSGSMSGELFF.

V and J are TRBV19 and TRBJ2-1, with 10 bases matching TRBD1. Germline lookup yields CDR1 LNHDA and CDR2 SQIVND (reference sequence). The V gene end was trimmed by 5 bases and the J gene end by 7 bases; junction bases not matched to a gene: 5. The CDR3 is 14 residues long. CDR3 sequence reads: CASSAWDRGNEQFF. The CDR3 nucleotides read TGTGCCAGTAGTGCATGGGACAGGGGAAATGAGCAGTTCTTC.

The V call is TRBV4-1, the J call TRBJ2-3; 16 bases are a match to TRBD2. V lost 3 bases to trimming and J lost 6 bases; unmatched junction nucleotides: 6. This CDR3 contains 17 residues. In germline, CDR1 is MGHRA, CDR2 YSYEKL. CDR3 region: CASSQGLAGGARDTQYF. The CDR3 DNA sequence: TGCGCCAGCAGCCAGGGACTAGCGGGAGGGGCCCGCGATACGCAGTATTTT.

This chain joins TRBV4-2 and TRBJ2-1, with 10 bases that match TRBD1. The CDR3 consists of 16 residues. CDR1 is LGHNA, CDR2 YNFKEQ, per germline. J gave up 15 bases and V 4 bases, and 18 bases lay outside the gene matches. The CDR3 bases are TGTGCCAGCAGCCCTGAGGGGGGACAGGGGATCCTCCCGCTGTTCTTC. This encodes CASSPEGGQGILPLFF.

A remark on this clonotype: Mismatch with germline at one junction end may stem from a read error. This chain uses TRBV3-1 with TRBJ1-2; perhaps TRBD1 as D (6 bases). The CDR3 sequence is 14 residues long. Germline-derived CDR1 and CDR2 are LGHDT and YNNKEL (reference sequence). CDR3 sequence reads: CASSQGGGTYGYTF. DNA for the CDR3: TGTGCCAGCAGTCAAGGGGGGGGAACCTATGGCTACACCTTC.

The chain links TRBV11-2 to TRBJ2-1; D might be TRBD1 (5 bases). Between the trimmed V and J ends, which lost 8 bases and 4 bases, there was a span of 12 bases. This CDR3 has 13 residues. The germline V gene encodes CDR1 SGHAT and CDR2 FQNNGV. The DNA for the CDR3 is TGTGCCAGCGGACCGAGACAGTACAATGAGCAGTTCTTC. It codes for CASGPRQYNEQFF. The variable domain in full, completed from reference TRBV11-2 and TRBJ2-1, reads EAGVAQSPRYKIIEKRQSVAFWCNPISGHATLYWYQQILGQGPKLLIQFQNNGVVDDSQLPKDRFSAERLKGVDSTLKIQPAKLEDSAVYLCASGPRQYNEQFFGPGTRLTVL.

This clonotype has just a few counts. The chain uses TRBV2 and TRBJ2-3; D perhaps matches TRBD2 (5 bases). From germline, CDR1 is SNHLY and CDR2 FYNNEI. This CDR3 has 14 residues. V was shortened by 3 bases and J by 0 bases, with 7 bases between the two germline ends. The CDR3 loop reads CASSDRRSTDTQYF. The CDR3 DNA sequence: TGTGCCAGCAGTGACAGGAGGAGCACAGATACGCAGTATTTT. Complete variable domain (other parts from reference TRBV2 and TRBJ2-3): EPEVTQTPSHQVTQMGQEVILRCVPISNHLYFYWYRQILGQKVEFLVSFYNNEISEKSEIFDDQFSVERPDGSNFTLKIRSTKLEDSAMYFCASSDRRSTDTQYFGPGTRLTVL.

The CDR3 bases are TGTGCCAGCTCCACTAGCGGGAGCTACAATGAGCAGTTCTTC. This codes for CASSTSGSYNEQFF. The gene calls are TRBV18 and TRBJ2-1; 11 bases are shared with TRBD2. Germline CDR1 is KGHSH and CDR2 is LQKENI. There are 14 residues in the CDR3. The V segment lost 6 bases and the J segment 3 bases; nucleotides outside the gene matches: 1.

This clonotype was found a few times. The chain recombines TRBV5-1 with TRBJ2-2, with a weak D call TRBD1 (6 bases). Germline CDR1 and CDR2: SGHRS and YFSETQ. The V gene lost 2 bases and the J gene lost 5 bases, with 19 bases spanning the gap. There are 17 residues in the CDR3. The CDR3 DNA is TGCGCCAGCAGCTTACGTGCAGGGGCCCTACAAACCGGGGAGCTGTTTTTT. Amino acid sequence: CASSLRAGALQTGELFF.

There are a few counts of this clonotype. This CDR3 is CSADPGTSGMNEQFF. CDR3 nucleotides: TGCAGTGCTGACCCCGGGACTAGCGGGATGAATGAGCAGTTCTTC. The chain carries TRBV20-1 and TRBJ2-1, with 13 nucleotides matching TRBD2. Unmatched junction bases numbered 8, after V lost 5 bases and J lost 7 bases. CDR3 length: 15 amino acids. Germline CDR1 DFQATT, CDR2 SNEGSKA (reference sequence).

This clonotype showed up just a few times. The chain uses TRBV6-1 and TRBJ2-1; no firm D call. From germline, CDR1 is MNHNS and CDR2 SASEGT. Trimming removed 2 bases at V and 7 bases at J, with 9 bases between. This CDR3 is 13 amino acids long. CDR3 in amino acids: CASSEPVLNEQFF. DNA for the CDR3: TGTGCCAGCAGTGAACCGGTTTTAAATGAGCAGTTCTTC.

The chain joins TRBV20-1 to TRBJ2-1; the D gene could be TRBD1 or TRBD2 (5 bases each). Germline V gives CDR1 DFQATT, CDR2 SNEGSKA (reference sequence). This CDR3 spans 17 amino acids. The ends were cut back, 0 bases at V and 9 bases at J, with 24 bases in the middle. This chain's CDR3 is CSARDFSRQRIGAEQFF. CDR3 sequence (DNA): TGCAGTGCTAGAGATTTTTCACGACAAAGGATCGGGGCTGAGCAGTTCTTC.

The chain recombines TRBV6-1 with TRBJ1-5; D unclear. This CDR3 is built from 14 residues. The germline CDR1 and CDR2 sequences are MNHNS and SASEGT. V was shortened by 0 bases and J by 3 bases, with 6 bases between the two germline ends. The CDR3 sequence: CASSEAGYNQPQHF. CDR3 bases: TGTGCCAGCAGTGAAGCGGGCTACAATCAGCCCCAGCATTTT.

This clonotype came up a few times. The rearrangement uses TRBV7-9 and TRBJ2-7; 8 bases align to TRBD2. CDR1 SEHNR and CDR2 FQNEAQ come from the germline V gene (reference sequence). The V segment lost 0 bases and the J segment 3 bases; nucleotides outside the gene matches: 10. The CDR3 is made up of 17 amino acids. The CDR3, as DNA: TGTGCCAGCAGCTTAGCGCCGAGCGGGAGTAATGTCTACGAGCAGTACTTC. Translation: CASSLAPSGSNVYEQYF.